The source of this T cell receptor beta chain is a study of T-cell memory formation after mild COVID-19. Turning to the study itself: TCR clusters showed largely donor specificity.

Using constant-segment primers, 5'RACE produced TCR alpha and TCR beta cDNA libraries carrying sample barcodes and UMIs. MiXCR, applied by TCRdb to the 5' RACE reads, yields one record per CDR3 protein. Counted here are more than 200,000 distinct CDR3 sequences, 16% occurring once; the ten biggest clones make up 3% to 4.5%. Overall study findings and caveats: Clones that contracted clustered mainly in CM and EM if CD4+ and in EMRA if CD8+.

Turning to this clonotype: Its cognate antigen is unknown.

The sample consisted of PBMCs or a T cell subset sorted from them (not recorded which). This clonotype was sampled from a man aged 18 to 30 who had mild COVID-19 (a few samples of this study predate the infection). Cell type and time point are not known.

For the CDR3, the DNA is TGTGCCAGCAGCCAATCGGACGCCTTCGGAGACACTGAAGCTTTCTTT. Translation gives CASSQSDAFGDTEAFF. The rearrangement joins TRBV3-1 to TRBJ1-1; D call uncertain. Trimming removed 2 bases at V and 3 bases at J, with 16 bases between. This CDR3 is built from 16 residues. Germline loops: CDR1 LGHDT, CDR2 YNNKEL (reference sequence).